This T cell receptor beta chain was recorded in a study of siplizumab effects on memory and regulatory T cells. General study points: A naive or memory phenotype could not be assigned to roughly 80-97% of the proliferating CD4+ or CD8+ clones. Naive T cells apparently outstripped memory cells in diversity and seemed major alloresponse contributors.

It was about 10^5 TCR templates that were assayed per sample. The data were produced by immunoSEQ multiplex PCR, yet TCRdb's version contains in-frame clones alone and is incomplete. This sample yields more than 85,000 clones, of which 94% are seen a single time; under 0.65% belongs to the top ten. A remark on this clone: The antigen remains undetermined.

CDR1 DFQATT and CDR2 SNEGSKA come from the germline V gene (reference sequence). The length of the CDR3 is 11 residues. Between the trimmed V and J ends, which lost 6 bases and 6 bases, there was a span of 9 bases. Sequencing was performed on Tregs sorted from blood. The TCR comes from a human donor in good health. The rearrangement links TRBV20-1 to TRBJ2-1; unclear D gene. The CDR3 DNA follows: TGCAGTGCGTACCGGTTCAATGAGCAGTTCTTC. Its protein is CSAYRFNEQFF.